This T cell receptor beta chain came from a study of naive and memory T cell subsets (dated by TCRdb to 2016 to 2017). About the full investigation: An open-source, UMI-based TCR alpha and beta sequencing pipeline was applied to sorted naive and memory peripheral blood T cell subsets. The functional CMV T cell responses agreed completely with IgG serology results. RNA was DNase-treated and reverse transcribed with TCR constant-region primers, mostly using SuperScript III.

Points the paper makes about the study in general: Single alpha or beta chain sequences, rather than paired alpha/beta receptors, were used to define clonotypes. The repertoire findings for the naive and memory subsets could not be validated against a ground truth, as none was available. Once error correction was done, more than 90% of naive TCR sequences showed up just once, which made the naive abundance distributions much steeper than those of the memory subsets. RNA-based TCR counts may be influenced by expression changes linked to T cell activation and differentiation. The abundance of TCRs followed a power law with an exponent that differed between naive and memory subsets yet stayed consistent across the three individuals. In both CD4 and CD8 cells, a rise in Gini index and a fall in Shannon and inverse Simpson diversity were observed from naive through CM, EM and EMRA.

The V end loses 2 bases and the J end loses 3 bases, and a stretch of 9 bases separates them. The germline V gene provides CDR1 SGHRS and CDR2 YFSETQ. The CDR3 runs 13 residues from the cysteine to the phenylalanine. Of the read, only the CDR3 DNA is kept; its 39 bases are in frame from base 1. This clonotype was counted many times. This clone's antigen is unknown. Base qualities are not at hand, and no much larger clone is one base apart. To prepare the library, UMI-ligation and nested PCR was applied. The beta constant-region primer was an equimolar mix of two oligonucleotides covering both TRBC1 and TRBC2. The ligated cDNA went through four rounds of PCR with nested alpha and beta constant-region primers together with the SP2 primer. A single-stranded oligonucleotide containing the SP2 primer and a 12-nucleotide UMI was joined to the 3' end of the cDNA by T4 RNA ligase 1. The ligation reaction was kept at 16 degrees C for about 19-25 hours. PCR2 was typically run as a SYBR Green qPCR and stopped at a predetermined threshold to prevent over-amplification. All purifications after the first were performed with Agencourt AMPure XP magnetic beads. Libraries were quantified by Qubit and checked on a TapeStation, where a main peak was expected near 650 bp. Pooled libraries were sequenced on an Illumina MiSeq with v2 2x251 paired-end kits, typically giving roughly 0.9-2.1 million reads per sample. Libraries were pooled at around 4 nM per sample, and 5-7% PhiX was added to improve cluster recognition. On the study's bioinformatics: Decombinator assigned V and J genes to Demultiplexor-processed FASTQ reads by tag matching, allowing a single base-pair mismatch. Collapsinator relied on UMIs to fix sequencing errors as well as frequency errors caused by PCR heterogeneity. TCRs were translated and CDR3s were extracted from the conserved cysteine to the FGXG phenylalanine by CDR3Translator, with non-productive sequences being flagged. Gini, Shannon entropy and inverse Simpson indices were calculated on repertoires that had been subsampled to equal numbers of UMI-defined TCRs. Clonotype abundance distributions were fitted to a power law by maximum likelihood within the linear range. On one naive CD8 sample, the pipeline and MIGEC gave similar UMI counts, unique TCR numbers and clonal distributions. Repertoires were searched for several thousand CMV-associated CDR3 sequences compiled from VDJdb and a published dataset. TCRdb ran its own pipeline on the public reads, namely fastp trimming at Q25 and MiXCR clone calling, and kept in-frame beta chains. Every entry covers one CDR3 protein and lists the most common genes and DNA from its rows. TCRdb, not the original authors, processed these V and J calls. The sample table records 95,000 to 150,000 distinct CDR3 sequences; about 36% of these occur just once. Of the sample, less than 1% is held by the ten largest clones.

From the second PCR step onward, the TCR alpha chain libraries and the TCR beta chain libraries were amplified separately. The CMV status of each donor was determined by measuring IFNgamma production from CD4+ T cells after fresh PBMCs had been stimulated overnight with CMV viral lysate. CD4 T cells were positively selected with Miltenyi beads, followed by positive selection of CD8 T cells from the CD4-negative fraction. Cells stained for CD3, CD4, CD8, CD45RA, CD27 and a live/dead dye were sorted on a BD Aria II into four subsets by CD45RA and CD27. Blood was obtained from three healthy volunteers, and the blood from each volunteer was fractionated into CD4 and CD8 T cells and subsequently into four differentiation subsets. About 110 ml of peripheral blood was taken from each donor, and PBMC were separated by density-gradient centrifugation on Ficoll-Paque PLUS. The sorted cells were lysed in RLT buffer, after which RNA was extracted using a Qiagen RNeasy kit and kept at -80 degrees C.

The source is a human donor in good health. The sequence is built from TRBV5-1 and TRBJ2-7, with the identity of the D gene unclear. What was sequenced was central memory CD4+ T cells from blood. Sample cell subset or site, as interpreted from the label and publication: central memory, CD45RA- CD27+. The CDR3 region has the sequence CASSLDGNYEQYF. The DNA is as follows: TGCGCCAGCAGCTTAGACGGTAACTACGAGCAGTACTTC.